The next 17 T cell receptor beta chains were all read from a single sample in a study of T cells in Graves' hyperthyroidism and ophthalmopathy. From RNA transcripts, TCR beta CDR3 regions were amplified. Initially, a first-round RT-PCR of the TCR CDR3 employed the HTBI primer set. One entry per CDR3 protein, called by TCRdb with MiXCR from the multiplex PCR reads. The sample has 550,000 to 700,000 distinct CDR3 sequences; 14% to 15% are singletons. Sequenced: blood. The receptors derive from a woman in her thirties or forties with Graves' ophthalmopathy.

This clonotype was seen only a few times. The CDR3 nucleotides are TGTGCCAGTAGTAGCCCCCCGGGACAGGCAAATCAGCCCCAGCATTTT. This sequence encodes CASSSPPGQANQPQHF. V usage is TRBV19 and J usage is TRBJ1-5; 8 nucleotides agree with TRBD1. Trimming cost V 4 bases and J 4 bases; bases outside gene matches: 9. The CDR3 is made up of 16 amino acids. CDR1 and CDR2 (germline): LNHDA, SQIVND (reference sequence).

In its sample, this clonotype was seen many times. The chain has TRBV6-5 and TRBJ1-1; 7 bases map to TRBD1. This CDR3 has 12 amino acids. V lost 2 bases, J lost 6 bases, and 0 bases stayed unmatched. CDR1 and CDR2 from the germline V gene are MNHEY and SVGAGI. CDR3 amino acids: CASSYGTAEAFF. Here the CDR3 DNA reads TGTGCCAGCAGTTACGGGACAGCTGAAGCTTTCTTT.

This clonotype has ten or more counts. The chain employs TRBV7-9 and TRBJ2-3; TRBD2 matches 8 bases. V lost 5 bases and J lost 1; bases outside the gene matches: 2. The CDR3 consists of 14 residues. The germline CDR1 and CDR2 sequences are SEHNR and FQNEAQ (reference sequence). The CDR3, as DNA: TGTGCCAGCAGCCTGACTAGCGGCACAGATACGCAGTATTTT. Its protein product is CASSLTSGTDTQYF.

This clonotype has at least ten counts. This rearrangement joins TRBV27 to TRBJ1-5; TRBD1 might be the D (5 bases). The CDR3 has 18 amino acids. Looked up from germline, CDR1 is MNHEY and CDR2 is SMNVEV (reference sequence). The ends were cut back, 6 bases at V and 0 bases at J, with 21 bases in the middle. The CDR3 here is CASRRMGQGGYSNQPQHF. CDR3 in DNA: TGTGCCAGCAGGAGGATGGGGCAGGGAGGGTATAGCAATCAGCCCCAGCATTTT.

This clonotype was seen at least ten times. The gene calls are TRBV6-5 and TRBJ2-7, with 9 bases matching TRBD1. Trimming removed 5 bases from V and 4 bases from J; junction bases left unmatched: 6. This CDR3 has 14 residues. The germline gives CDR1 MNHEY, CDR2 SVGAGI. The CDR3 DNA reads TGTGCCAGCAGTCCCCTCGGGACAGGGTACGAGCAGTACTTC. Translated, it gives CASSPLGTGYEQYF.

This clonotype was found a few times. V is TRBV5-1 and J is TRBJ1-6; D is undetermined. Germline-derived CDR1 and CDR2 are SGHRS and YFSETQ. CDR3 size: 15 residues. V lost 2 bases and J lost 9, with 15 bases in between. This CDR3 reads CASSFSASKASPLHF. CDR3 nucleotide sequence: TGCGCCAGCAGCTTTTCGGCTTCTAAGGCTTCACCCCTCCACTTT.

This clonotype was seen at least ten times. The rearrangement uses TRBV27 and TRBJ1-1, with TRBD1 identical over 7 bases. CDR3 size: 15 residues. Germline CDR1 is MNHEY and CDR2 is SMNVEV (reference sequence). V lost 2 bases, J lost 0 bases, and 3 bases stayed unmatched. As DNA, the CDR3 is TGTGCCAGCAGTTTAACCGGGACAGTGAACACTGAAGCTTTCTTT. Protein product: CASSLTGTVNTEAFF.

At least ten counts were recorded for this clonotype. The rearrangement joins TRBV2 to TRBJ1-5, with 7 nucleotides matching TRBD1. CDR3 size: 14 residues. The germline V gene encodes CDR1 SNHLY and CDR2 FYNNEI. V was pared by 5 bases and J by 6 bases, with 7 bases of the junction left unmatched. The CDR3 DNA sequence: TGTGCCAGCAGTTACACAGGGGCCACTCAGCCCCAGCATTTT. It encodes CASSYTGATQPQHF.

This clonotype was seen repeatedly, ten times or more. This chain joins TRBV27 and TRBJ2-4; perhaps TRBD2 as D (5 bases). V lost 2 bases, J lost 7 bases, and 15 bases lay in between. Germline CDR1 and CDR2: MNHEY and SMNVEV (reference sequence). The CDR3 spans 15 residues. The DNA for the CDR3 is TGTGCCAGCAGTTTAGGGTCCGGGGTTGGCAACATTCAGTACTTC. Its translation is CASSLGSGVGNIQYF.

In this sample, this clonotype turned up many times. The chain combines TRBV2 with TRBJ2-2; 9 bases are shared with TRBD1. CDR1 is SNHLY, CDR2 FYNNEI, per germline. V was pared by 4 bases and J by 4 bases, with 7 bases of the junction left unmatched. The CDR3 sequence is 16 residues long. The CDR3 spells CASSARTGEGTGELFF. CDR3 DNA sequence: TGTGCCAGCAGTGCAAGGACAGGGGAGGGCACCGGGGAGCTGTTTTTT.

This clonotype was counted many times. The chain combines TRBV2 with TRBJ1-2, with 10 bases identical to TRBD1. V shed 3 bases and J 3 bases; nucleotides not matched to a gene: 1. CDR1 and CDR2 from the germline V gene are SNHLY and FYNNEI. The CDR3 is made up of 14 amino acids. The CDR3 DNA is TGTGCCAGCAGTGAGGACAGGGGGGACTATGGCTACACCTTC. This sequence encodes CASSEDRGDYGYTF.

V usage is TRBV18 and J usage is TRBJ2-5; D perhaps matches TRBD1 (6 bases). The germline V and J ends were trimmed by 1 base and 5 bases, with 11 bases remaining between them. The CDR3 loop spans 14 amino acids. Germline V gives CDR1 KGHSH, CDR2 LQKENI. CDR3 sequence: CASSPQDGGETQYF. The CDR3 DNA is TGTGCCAGCTCACCACAAGATGGGGGCGAGACCCAGTACTTC.

Many counts were recorded for this clonotype. The V gene is TRBV7-2, the J gene TRBJ2-4; TRBD2 matches 11 bases. Germline loops: CDR1 SGHTA, CDR2 FQGNSA. The J segment lost 6 bases and the V segment lost 1 base, leaving 8 bases of the junction unmatched. The CDR3 consists of 17 residues. The CDR3 loop reads CASSLDRLAGGGNIQYF. CDR3 coding DNA: TGTGCCAGCAGCTTAGACCGCTTAGCGGGAGGGGGAAACATTCAGTACTTC.

V usage is TRBV11-2 and J usage is TRBJ2-7; 10 bases are shared with TRBD2. Germline V lookup: CDR1 SGHAT, CDR2 FQNNGV. The J segment lost 9 bases and the V segment lost 1 base, leaving 6 bases of the junction unmatched. This CDR3 comprises 14 residues. The CDR3 DNA follows: TGTGCCAGCAGCTTAGCCCTAGCGGGAGCGGGGCAGTACTTC. As protein: CASSLALAGAGQYF. Combining the CDR3 with reference TRBV11-2 and TRBJ2-7 gives the whole variable domain EAGVAQSPRYKIIEKRQSVAFWCNPISGHATLYWYQQILGQGPKLLIQFQNNGVVDDSQLPKDRFSAERLKGVDSTLKIQPAKLEDSAVYLCASSLALAGAGQYFGPGTRLTVT.

This clonotype was detected many times. This chain uses TRBV6-1 with TRBJ2-7, with D uncertain. Germline V gene sequence: CDR1 MNHNS, CDR2 SASEGT. The CDR3 is made up of 15 amino acids. The V end was cut by 5 bases, the J end by 0 bases, with 14 bases between. CDR3 protein: CASSQDASGSYEQYF. As DNA, the CDR3 is TGTGCCAGCAGTCAGGATGCATCGGGCTCCTACGAGCAGTACTTC.

This clonotype was counted ten times or more. V is TRBV6-5 and J is TRBJ2-2; D not resolved. This CDR3 is built from 16 residues. Germline CDR1 and CDR2: MNHEY and SVGAGI. Trimming cost V 0 bases and J 5 bases, with 13 bases left between them. CDR3 nucleotides: TGTGCCAGCAGTTACTCGCAATCCTATTGGACCGGGGAGCTGTTTTTT. This codes for CASSYSQSYWTGELFF.

Ten or more counts support this clonotype. The chain has TRBV6-1 and TRBJ2-7, with D unclear. Germline CDR1 MNHNS, CDR2 SASEGT. The CDR3 is 13 residues long. V was cut by 0 bases and J by 7 bases, with 10 bases left in between. The CDR3, as DNA: TGTGCCAGCAGTGAAGCCCCCGACTCAGAGCAGTACTTC. Translating gives CASSEAPDSEQYF.